The 26 T cell receptor beta chains below all came from one sample that was sequenced in a study of Graves' ophthalmopathy and Graves' hyperthyroidism. The authors amplified TCR beta CDR3 regions from RNA transcripts. Amplification began with first-round RT-PCR using HTBI primers, then second-round multiplex PCR was performed. TCRdb reprocessed the multiplex PCR reads with MiXCR, giving one entry per CDR3 protein. The table records 660,000 or so distinct CDR3 sequences, about 41% of them present only once. The specimen sequenced was peripheral blood. These receptors were obtained from an adult man with Graves' ophthalmopathy.

This sequence joins TRBV7-6 and TRBJ1-2; a weak D match, TRBD1 (6 bases). CDR1 and CDR2 from the germline V gene are SGHVS and FNYEAQ. CDR3 length equals 16 residues. V lost 1 base, J lost 9 bases, and 21 bases lay in between. For the CDR3, the DNA is TGTGCCAGCAGCTTAGAAGCAGGGGAAGGCTCTCTATGCTACACCTTC. Translated, it gives CASSLEAGEGSLCYTF.

The chain recombines TRBV4-2 with TRBJ2-7; the match to TRBD2 covers 8 bases. The CDR3 extends over 15 amino acids. Trimming removed 1 base from V and 7 bases from J; junction bases left unmatched: 9. Germline V gene lookup returns CDR1 LGHNA and CDR2 YNFKEQ. This chain's CDR3 is CASSQVPSGSEEQYF. The CDR3 DNA reads as TGTGCCAGCAGCCAAGTACCCAGCGGGAGTGAAGAGCAGTACTTC.

The rearrangement uses TRBV29-1 and TRBJ1-2; a possible D gene is TRBD1 (5 bases). V was trimmed by 8 bases and J by 8 bases, leaving 18 bases between them. The CDR3 is 12 residues long. Germline lookup yields CDR1 SQVTM and CDR2 ANQGSEA. The CDR3 nucleotides read TGCAGCAGTTTAGCAGGGACTTACGGCTACACCTTC. It translates to CSSLAGTYGYTF.

This clonotype was observed many times. The chain has TRBV2 and TRBJ2-5; 7 positions match TRBD1. The CDR3 consists of 15 residues. Germline CDR1 SNHLY, CDR2 FYNNEI. The junction had 7 bases not matched to a gene; V was cut back by 4 bases and J by 2 bases. The CDR3 DNA sequence: TGTGCCAGCAGTGCACCGGGACAGATACAAGAGACCCAGTACTTC. Amino acid sequence: CASSAPGQIQETQYF.

In this sample, this clonotype turned up many times. The rearrangement joins TRBV5-6 to TRBJ1-2, with D possibly being TRBD1 (6 bases). The V and J ends lost 3 bases and 5 bases respectively, with 11 bases between them. The CDR3 sequence is 13 residues long. Germline V gene lookup returns CDR1 SGHDT and CDR2 YYEEEE. The CDR3 DNA follows: TGTGCCAGCAGCTCGGACAGAACTTATGGCTACACCTTC. Protein: CASSSDRTYGYTF.

V gene TRBV6-6 combines with J gene TRBJ1-2; D gene ambiguous. This CDR3 is built from 12 residues. Looked up from germline, CDR1 is MNHNY and CDR2 is SVGAGI (reference sequence). Trimming shortened V by 6 bases and J by 12 bases, and 17 bases separated the two germline ends. The CDR3 DNA reads TGTGCCAGCAGACTTGGGCCTACGTGGGACACCTTC. As protein: CASRLGPTWDTF.

As to this clonotype: Since the CDR3 does not end with the conserved phenylalanine or tryptophan, this likely comes from a read error. It is unclear where the CDR3 begins or ends on the DNA, so no DNA is shown, and the CDR3 is as TCRdb lists it. This rearrangement joins TRBV25-1 to TRBJ1-2; the listed D gene, TRBD1, was not tested against the DNA. Termini included, the CDR3 measures 11 amino acids. Germline V gene lookup returns CDR1 MGHDK and CDR2 SYGVNS. This chain's CDR3 is CASSEGDGATY.

Turning to this clonotype: A much more abundant neighbour one base away suggests this may be a read error. The rearrangement joins TRBV19 to TRBJ1-4; TRBD1 is a possible D gene (5 bases). Per the germline V gene, CDR1 is LNHDA and CDR2 is SQIVND (reference sequence). CDR3 size: 15 residues. Here the CDR3 reads CASIADAGPNEKLSF. The DNA for the CDR3 is TGTGCCAGTATTGCAGATGCGGGGCCTAATGAAAAACTGTCTTTT.

This chain connects TRBV2 to TRBJ1-5, with D maybe TRBD1 (5 bases). Between the trimmed V and J ends, which lost 6 bases and 0 bases, there was a span of 21 bases. Germline-derived CDR1 and CDR2 are SNHLY and FYNNEI. The CDR3 has 18 amino acids. CDR3 DNA: TGTGCCAGCAGCGTCACCGGGCGACTCAGGGATAGCAATCAGCCCCAGCATTTT. The encoded protein is CASSVTGRLRDSNQPQHF.

The V and J genes are TRBV29-1 and TRBJ2-6, with 8 nucleotides matching TRBD1. CDR1 SQVTM and CDR2 ANQGSEA come from the germline V gene. V lost 7 bases, J lost 4 bases, and 3 bases stayed unmatched. This CDR3 contains 13 residues. DNA of the CDR3: TGCAGCGCGACAGGGGCCGGGGCCAACGTCCTGACTTTC. Amino acids: CSATGAGANVLTF.

This clonotype was picked up a small number of times. This chain connects TRBV19 to TRBJ2-5; D may be TRBD1 (5 bases). Between the trimmed V and J ends, which lost 5 bases and 2 bases, there was a span of 12 bases. This CDR3 region has 14 residues. Germline values: CDR1 LNHDA, CDR2 SQIVND (reference sequence). The CDR3 DNA follows: TGTGCCAGTAGTCCCGGACACAGTCAAGAGACCCAGTACTTC. This gives the protein CASSPGHSQETQYF. Complete variable domain (other parts from reference TRBV19 and TRBJ2-5): DGGITQSPKYLFRKEGQNVTLSCEQNLNHDAMYWYRQDPGQGLRLIYYSQIVNDFQKGDIAEGYSVSREKKESFPLTVTSAQKNPTAFYLCASSPGHSQETQYFGPGTRLLVL.

This clonotype was detected many times. The rearrangement joins TRBV10-3 to TRBJ1-3; 7 bases map to TRBD1. Germline V gene data show CDR1 as ENHRY and CDR2 as SYGVKD. The CDR3 loop spans 14 amino acids. Trimming removed 11 bases from V and 3 bases from J; junction bases left unmatched: 10. CDR3 sequence: CAARDSAFGNTIYF. CDR3 nucleotide sequence: TGTGCCGCCCGGGACAGCGCGTTTGGAAACACCATATATTTT.

This clonotype was counted many times. The rearrangement uses TRBV7-9 and TRBJ2-7; D gene ambiguous. Germline V gene lookup returns CDR1 SEHNR and CDR2 FQNEAQ (reference sequence). Trimming pared 3 bases from V and 1 base from J, leaving 7 bases between. CDR3 length: 13 amino acids. In DNA form, the CDR3 reads TGTGCCAGCAGCTTGGGTGATTCCTACGAGCAGTACTTC. Amino acid sequence: CASSLGDSYEQYF.

This clonotype showed up many times. The chain couples TRBV7-8 to TRBJ2-7, with 10 bases lining up with TRBD2. J gave up 0 bases and V 4 bases, and 3 bases lay outside the gene matches. This CDR3 is 15 amino acids long. Germline CDR1 and CDR2: SGHVS and FQNEAQ. DNA for the CDR3: TGTGCCAGCAGCTCGTCTAGCGGGAGCTCCTACGAGCAGTACTTC. It translates to CASSSSSGSSYEQYF. The full variable domain, rest sourced from reference TRBV7-8 and TRBJ2-7, is GAGVSQSPRYKVAKRGQDVALRCDPISGHVSLFWYQQALGQGPEFLTYFQNEAQLDKSGLPSDRFFAERPEGSVSTLKIQRTQQEDSAVYLCASSSSSGSSYEQYFGPGTRLTVT.

Only a few counts were recorded for this clonotype. This rearrangement joins TRBV27 to TRBJ2-7, with TRBD2 matching 7 bases. The CDR3 contains 14 residues. Germline CDR1 reads MNHEY; CDR2 reads SMNVEV (reference sequence). Unmatched junction bases numbered 9, after V lost 7 bases and J lost 3 bases. CDR3 region: CASKQTSVLYEQYF. In DNA form, the CDR3 reads TGTGCCAGCAAACAAACTAGCGTCCTCTACGAGCAGTACTTC.

The rearrangement joins TRBV12-3 or TRBV12-4 to TRBJ2-5; D perhaps matches TRBD2 (6 bases). The CDR3 spans 14 residues. With 7 bases removed from V and 3 bases from J, the gap between germline ends came to 15 bases. CDR3 sequence reads: CASNRAGLEETQYF. The CDR3 DNA sequence: TGTGCCAGCAACCGCGCGGGACTTGAAGAGACCCAGTACTTC.

The chain carries TRBV25-1 and TRBJ1-4; TRBD1 aligns across 12 bases. V dropped 11 bases and J dropped 3; count of bases not matched to a gene: 7. The germline V gene encodes CDR1 MGHDK and CDR2 SYGVNS. This CDR3 region has 15 residues. The CDR3 region has the DNA TGTGCCTGGGGACAGGGGGCAAATCCTAATGAAAAACTGTTTTTT. As protein: CAWGQGANPNEKLFF.

This clonotype showed up many times. The chain is built from TRBV7-2 and TRBJ2-5; 9 positions match TRBD1. Germline assignment: CDR1 SGHTA and CDR2 FQGNSA. The CDR3 has 16 residues. V trimming: 4 bases; J trimming: 5 bases; junction bases outside the gene matches: 11. Written as DNA, the CDR3 is TGTGCCAGCAGCTCGAACCAAGCCGGGACAGGGGAGACCCAGTACTTC. Translated: CASSSNQAGTGETQYF.

This clonotype was seen once. This sequence joins TRBV29-1 and TRBJ1-5; no clear D. The V end lost 8 bases, the J end lost 1 base, and 9 bases lay between the germline ends. Germline loops: CDR1 SQVTM, CDR2 ANQGSEA. CDR3 size: 12 residues. The CDR3 loop is CSSYGSNQPQHF. The CDR3 DNA reads TGCAGCAGTTACGGCAGCAATCAGCCCCAGCATTTT.

This clonotype came up a few times. This chain connects TRBV5-1 to TRBJ2-5; 15 nucleotides agree with TRBD2. The germline V gene has CDR1 SGHRS and CDR2 YFSETQ. The CDR3 contains 16 residues. J lost 4 bases, V lost 4 bases, and 5 bases had no gene match. The chain's CDR3 is CASSGGLAGGLETQYF. CDR3 sequence (DNA): TGCGCCAGCAGCGGAGGACTAGCGGGAGGGCTAGAGACCCAGTACTTC.

This rearrangement joins TRBV6-2 or TRBV6-3 to TRBJ1-1, with 7 bases lining up with TRBD1. Germline CDR1 MNHEY, CDR2 SVGEGT. This CDR3 is built from 13 residues. J lost 1 base, V lost 7 bases, and 3 bases had no gene match. CDR3 DNA sequence: TGTGCCAGCATGAGGGGGCAGAACACTGAAGCTTTCTTT. It codes for CASMRGQNTEAFF.

This clonotype was observed a single time. An end of the junction does not agree with germline; a read error may underlie this. DNA of the CDR3: TGTGCCAGCAGCTTCGGCGGAAACCAAGAGGCCCAGTACTTC. It specifies CASSFGGNQEAQYF. This chain uses TRBV15 with TRBJ2-5; D gene unclear. The CDR3 extends over 14 amino acids. The V gene's germline CDR1 is LNHNV and CDR2 YYDKDF (reference sequence).

CDR3 nucleotide sequence: TGTGCCAGTAGTATCAGTGAGGGCGGGGAGCTGTTTTTT. This gives the protein CASSISEGGELFF. The chain is built from TRBV19 and TRBJ2-2; D might be TRBD2 (5 bases). This CDR3 has 13 residues. CDR1 is LNHDA and CDR2 is SQIVND in the germline V gene (reference sequence). The V end was cut by 3 bases, the J end by 7 bases, with 9 bases between.

This clonotype has just one count. V and J are TRBV29-1 and TRBJ2-7; D perhaps matches TRBD2 (6 bases). CDR3 length equals 14 residues. Deletions cut 1 base from V and 3 bases from J, with 13 bases between. CDR1 and CDR2 (germline): SQVTM, ANQGSEA. The CDR3: CSVEAGDGNYEQYF. The DNA of the CDR3 is TGCAGCGTTGAAGCGGGGGACGGGAACTACGAGCAGTACTTC.

This clonotype was observed a few times. This rearrangement joins TRBV6-1 to TRBJ2-7; D ambiguous. The CDR3 runs to 11 residues. Per the germline V gene, CDR1 is MNHNS and CDR2 is SASEGT. V lost 5 bases to trimming and J lost 7 bases, with 9 bases between them. Written as DNA, the CDR3 is TGTGCCAGCAGTCGAATTGAGGAGCAGTACTTC. It yields the protein CASSRIEEQYF.

This clonotype has a handful of counts. The rearrangement links TRBV6-5 to TRBJ1-2; 10 positions match TRBD1. The CDR3 spans 15 residues. Germline V gene sequence: CDR1 MNHEY, CDR2 SVGAGI. The trim removed 5 bases at V and 6 bases at J, leaving 9 bases unmatched. DNA for the CDR3: TGTGCCAGCAGTATGTGGACAGGGGGAAATGATGGCTACACCTTC. This translates into CASSMWTGGNDGYTF.